This is a list of T cell receptor beta chains from one sample in a study of T cell changes during pregnancy in multiple sclerosis. Repertoires were generated with immunoSEQ multiplex PCR, while TCRdb's copy carries only in-frame clones and drops some. The table records fewer than 55,000 clones, 85% to 95% of them present only once. This sample comprised CD4+ T cells from peripheral blood mononuclear cells, obtained in the third trimester of pregnancy. The receptor set was obtained from a female donor with multiple sclerosis, enrolled in a pregnancy study. The CDR3 runs from the conserved cysteine through the conserved F or W. Fields, in order: clone size, J gene, V gene, D gene, CDR3 protein, CDR3 DNA. A D gene is named only where the DNA matches it firmly. The size field is filled for only some rows; it gives once, few, many or a size class.

NA TRBJ1-1 TRBV9 TRBD1 CASSLGTGPDTEAFF TGTGCCAGCAGCTTAGGGACAGGGCCGGACACTGAAGCTTTCTTT
NA TRBJ2-5 TRBV5-8 TRBD1 CASSLGLRDRGFQETQYF TGTGCCAGCAGCTTGGGCCTTCGGGACAGGGGATTTCAAGAGACCCAGTACTTC
NA TRBJ2-1 TRBV19 TRBD2 CASTWTSGGYNEQFF TGTGCCAGTACCTGGACTAGCGGGGGCTACAATGAGCAGTTCTTC
NA TRBJ2-1 TRBV29-1 NA CSVVTGVSYNEQFF TGCAGCGTGGTTACCGGGGTCTCCTACAATGAGCAGTTCTTC
once TRBJ2-2 TRBV13 NA CASSLEGIGELFF TGTGCCAGCAGCTTAGAGGGGATCGGGGAGCTGTTTTTT
NA TRBJ1-1 TRBV19 NA CASSIRVNTEAFF TGTGCCAGTAGTATTCGGGTGAACACTGAAGCTTTCTTT
NA TRBJ2-2 TRBV11-3 NA CASSLDIWGRGTGELFF TGTGCCAGCAGCTTAGATATTTGGGGGCGCGGCACCGGGGAGCTGTTTTTT
NA TRBJ1-5 TRBV6-5 TRBD1 CASSKGQGNQPQHF TGTGCCAGCAGTAAGGGACAGGGCAATCAGCCCCAGCATTTT
NA TRBJ2-1 TRBV15 NA CATSRDWPAYNEQFF TGTGCCACCAGCAGAGATTGGCCAGCGTACAATGAGCAGTTCTTC
few TRBJ1-6 TRBV5-6 TRBD1 CASSSRDRRTSPLHF TGTGCCAGCAGCTCCCGGGACAGGAGGACTTCACCCCTCCACTTT
once TRBJ2-1 TRBV2 TRBD2 CASSEEAGAPYNEQFF TGTGCCAGCAGTGAGGAAGCGGGGGCCCCCTACAATGAGCAGTTCTTC
NA TRBJ1-2 TRBV15 NA CATSRDGRDTDYGYTF TGTGCCACCAGCAGAGATGGGAGGGACACCGACTATGGCTACACCTTC
NA TRBJ1-6 TRBV6-5 TRBD1 CASSTDRGGPPLHF TGTGCCAGCAGTACGGACAGGGGCGGGCCACCCCTCCACTTT
once TRBJ1-1 TRBV9 NA CASSVAGADTEAFF TGTGCCAGCAGCGTAGCAGGGGCAGACACTGAAGCTTTCTTT
NA TRBJ1-3 TRBV11-3 NA CASSQSSSPGNTIYF TGTGCCAGCAGCCAGTCATCCAGTCCTGGAAACACCATATATTTT
NA TRBJ1-2 TRBV18 NA CASSPSREDGYTF TGTGCCAGCTCACCGTCCAGGGAAGATGGCTACACCTTC
NA TRBJ1-6 TRBV10-1 TRBD1 CASILVGQEKKNNSPLHF TGCGCCAGCATATTGGTAGGACAGGAGAAAAAAAATAATTCACCCCTCCACTTT
once TRBJ1-3 TRBV2 NA CASSETGNGGTIYF TGTGCCAGCAGTGAAACAGGGAACGGTGGCACCATATATTTT
NA TRBJ2-1 TRBV13 TRBD2 CASSQSSGEGPYNEQFF TGTGCCAGCAGTCAGAGTAGCGGGGAGGGCCCCTACAATGAGCAGTTCTTC
NA TRBJ1-4 TRBV7-2 TRBD1 CASSHTTGVGATNEKLFF TGTGCCAGCAGCCACACAACAGGGGTCGGGGCAACTAATGAAAAACTGTTTTTT
NA TRBJ1-6 TRBV7-9 NA CASSARDNYNSPLHF TGTGCCAGCAGCGCCCGGGACAACTATAATTCACCCCTCCACTTT
NA TRBJ2-3 TRBV7-9 TRBD2 CASSLWGSRRGDTDTQYF TGTGCCAGCAGCTTATGGGGTTCCCGGCGGGGGGACACAGATACGCAGTATTTT